A selection of T cell receptor beta chains follows, all from one sample in a study of human T cells and chemical hapten exposure. TCRdb reprocessed the RACE reads with MiXCR, giving one entry per CDR3 protein. The sample shows fewer than 200,000 distinct CDR3 sequences, roughly a quarter of them seen only once. This material consisted of whole blood, taken in connection with sensitization to the hapten diphenylcyclopropenone (DPC). The receptors shown here come from a woman between 18 and 29 years old with alopecia areata. Some clones in this sample may be carry-over from other donors' samples. Both conserved end residues are part of each CDR3. A D gene is named only where the DNA matches it firmly. Clone size is not always given. Where it is, it says once, few, many or a class for expanded clones.

abundance,d_gene,j_gene,v_gene,CDR3aa,CDR3nt
.,.,TRBJ2-5,TRBV30,CAWSGAGTQYF,TGTGCCTGGAGTGGGGCAGGGACCCAGTACTTC
few,.,TRBJ1-1,TRBV6-2/TRBV6-3,CASIRGGLNTEAFF,TGTGCCAGCATTCGAGGGGGTTTGAACACTGAAGCTTTCTTT
few,TRBD1,TRBJ1-2,TRBV7-8,CASSRDRGPDYGYTF,TGTGCCAGCAGCCGTGACAGGGGGCCGGACTATGGCTACACCTTC
.,.,TRBJ1-1,TRBV3-1,CASSQDTDRRKAFF,TGTGCCAGCAGCCAAGACACCGACAGGAGGAAAGCTTTCTTT
many,TRBD2,TRBJ2-2,TRBV7-2,CASRLGLAVTGELFF,TGTGCCTCCCGGTTGGGACTAGCGGTTACCGGGGAGCTGTTTTTT
.,TRBD1,TRBJ2-2,TRBV6-2/TRBV6-3,CASRIRGLRLVVTGELFF,TGTGCCAGCAGGATCAGGGGGCTAAGACTCGTTGTCACCGGGGAGCTGTTTTTT
.,TRBD2,TRBJ2-5,TRBV10-3,CAISGTSGSNLRETQYF,TGTGCCATCAGCGGGACTAGCGGGAGTAACTTACGAGAGACCCAGTACTTC
few,TRBD1,TRBJ2-3,TRBV7-2,CASRDRATDTQYF,TGTGCCAGCCGGGACAGGGCCACAGATACGCAGTATTTT
few,TRBD2,TRBJ2-7,TRBV14,CASSRLTSGSIYEQYF,TGTGCCAGCAGCCGGTTGACTAGCGGGAGTATCTACGAGCAGTACTTC
once,.,TRBJ1-1,TRBV7-7,CASSQIRGAEAFF,TGTGCTAGCAGCCAAATCCGTGGGGCTGAAGCTTTCTTT